This is a list of T cell receptor beta chains from one sample in a study of early T cells in non-severe SARS-CoV-2 infection. TCRdb passed the 5' RACE reads through MiXCR, listing each CDR3 protein once. The data show 65,000 to 90,000 distinct CDR3 sequences, with roughly 12% seen just once and around 4.5% held by the top ten. The sample taken for sequencing was whole blood. Receptors were obtained from an adult who was a healthcare worker with PCR-confirmed SARS-CoV-2 infection or an uninfected control (not recorded which). Each CDR3 is given with its conserved first and last residue. A D gene is named only where the DNA matches it firmly. Some rows mark clone size as missing; the rest say once, few, many or name a class of expanded clone.

cdr3_nt,cdr3_aa,j_call,v_call,clone_size,d_call
TGCGCCAGCAGCTTGGAGGCGCCAGGTTGGGGTGACACTGAAGCTTTCTTT,CASSLEAPGWGDTEAFF,TRBJ1-1,TRBV5-1,many,NA
TGTGCCAGCAGCAAAACAGGGTATGGCTACACCTTC,CASSKTGYGYTF,TRBJ1-2,TRBV5-6,NA,NA
TGTGCCAGCAGCCAAGATTTGGAGAGGTACGAGCAGTACTTC,CASSQDLERYEQYF,TRBJ2-7,TRBV4-2,NA,NA
TGTGCCAGCAGCCAACGGCCGAACACCGGGGAGCTGTTTTTT,CASSQRPNTGELFF,TRBJ2-2,TRBV3-1,NA,NA
TGCAGTGCTAGGGAGGGACTAGCGACAGATACGCAGTATTTT,CSAREGLATDTQYF,TRBJ2-3,TRBV20-1,NA,TRBD2
TGTGCCAGCAGTTACACGCGGACTGCAGGCGAGCTGTTTTTT,CASSYTRTAGELFF,TRBJ2-2,TRBV6-5,many,NA
TGCAGCGTTGACGGGGAAGTGCAAGAGACCCAGTACTTC,CSVDGEVQETQYF,TRBJ2-5,TRBV29-1,many,NA
TGTGCCAGCAGTTACGGTTTCAGGGGGAATGGCTACACCTTC,CASSYGFRGNGYTF,TRBJ1-2,TRBV6-5,NA,TRBD1
TGTGCCAGCAGTGGAGCAGGGGGCACTGAAGCTTTCTTT,CASSGAGGTEAFF,TRBJ1-1,TRBV2,few,TRBD1
TGTGCCAGCAGTGAAACTAGCGGGATAGGCACAGATACGCAGTATTTT,CASSETSGIGTDTQYF,TRBJ2-3,TRBV2,NA,TRBD2
TGTGCCAGCAGCTTGGGCGACAGCTCCTACAATGAGCAGTTCTTC,CASSLGDSSYNEQFF,TRBJ2-1,TRBV13,NA,NA
TGTGCCAGCAGTATACCGGGACTACAAGAGACCCAGTACTTC,CASSIPGLQETQYF,TRBJ2-5,TRBV12-3/TRBV12-4,NA,TRBD2
TGCGCCAGCAGCCAAGAATCGGGGGCCCGGGGTGAAAAACTGTTTTTT,CASSQESGARGEKLFF,TRBJ1-4,TRBV4-1,few,NA
TGTGCCAGCAGCTACGACGGGCACGAGCAGTACTTC,CASSYDGHEQYF,TRBJ2-7,TRBV7-9,NA,NA
TGCGCCAGCAGCTCTACCGGCGGGACTAGCGGAGCCTACGAGCAGTACTTC,CASSSTGGTSGAYEQYF,TRBJ2-7,TRBV5-1,many,TRBD2
TGCAGTGCCCTCCGGACAGGTGGTGACTATGGCTACACCTTC,CSALRTGGDYGYTF,TRBJ1-2,TRBV20-1,many,TRBD1
TGTGCCAGCAGCCCGCAGGATAGCTCCTACGAGCAGTACTTC,CASSPQDSSYEQYF,TRBJ2-7,TRBV11-1,NA,NA
TGTGCCAGCAGCCTCGGACTAGCGGGAGGTCACAATGAGCAGTTCTTC,CASSLGLAGGHNEQFF,TRBJ2-1,TRBV7-2,NA,TRBD2
TGTGCCAGCAGCTTAACCGGACACGTATCACCCCTCCACTTT,CASSLTGHVSPLHF,TRBJ1-6,TRBV5-4,few,NA
TGCGCCAGCAGCCAAGCAGGATTCGGGGCCAACGTCCTGACTTTC,CASSQAGFGANVLTF,TRBJ2-6,TRBV4-1,few,NA
TGTGCCAGCAGCCAAGGATACAATGAGCAGTTCTTC,CASSQGYNEQFF,TRBJ2-1,TRBV3-1,NA,NA
TGCGCCAGCAGCTCCCTGACTAGCGGGTCTTTCACCGGGGAGCTGTTTTTT,CASSSLTSGSFTGELFF,TRBJ2-2,TRBV5-1,few,TRBD2
TGTGCCAGCAGCCAAGGCTGGGGACAGGCTTTCTTT,CASSQGWGQAFF,TRBJ1-1,TRBV3-1,many,TRBD1
TGCGCCAGCAGTGTCGGACAGGATAATTCACCCCTCCACTTT,CASSVGQDNSPLHF,TRBJ1-6,TRBV10-2,NA,TRBD1
TGTGCCAGCAGCTTAGCGGGACACTTGATCTATCAGCCCCAGCATTTT,CASSLAGHLIYQPQHF,TRBJ1-5,TRBV7-8,NA,NA